This is a list of T cell receptor beta chains from one sample in a study of blood T cells in healthy people across ages. TCRdb re-derived calls from the 5' RACE reads in MiXCR, one entry per CDR3 protein. The sample consists of over 700,000 distinct CDR3 sequences, approximately 53% of them appearing once. Sequences were obtained from blood. Receptor source: a man older than 75 in good health. Both conserved end residues are part of each CDR3. The D gene is left open where the match is weak. Rows may omit the clone size; those that give it use once, few, many or a size class.

TRBJ2-5 | - | TRBV20-1 | few | TGCAGTGCGCCGCCCACAGGGTACCAAGAGACCCAGTACTTC | CSAPPTGYQETQYF
TRBJ2-1 | TRBD2 | TRBV20-1 | - | TGCAGTGCTAGAGATCTGACTAGCGAGCAGTTCTTC | CSARDLTSEQFF
TRBJ2-7 | - | TRBV12-3/TRBV12-4 | - | TGTGCCAGCAGCCACAGGGTGAGCGGATACGAGCAGTACTTC | CASSHRVSGYEQYF
TRBJ2-5 | - | TRBV6-5 | - | TGTGCCAGCAGTTATCAAGGGGGAAGGATGGAGACCCAGTACTTC | CASSYQGGRMETQYF
TRBJ1-1 | TRBD1 | TRBV3-1 | once | TGTGCCAGCAGCCAAGAATTCTCTCTTTGGACAGGGGTAGGTTTCACTGAAGCTTTCTTT | CASSQEFSLWTGVGFTEAFF
TRBJ2-3 | - | TRBV7-2 | few | TGTGCCAGCAGCGAGGGGCAGGCCCTTACGCAGTATTTT | CASSEGQALTQYF
TRBJ2-5 | - | TRBV20-1 | - | TGCAGTGCTAGTGTGTCCGGTCAAGAGACCCAGTACTTC | CSASVSGQETQYF
TRBJ2-3 | - | TRBV6-1 | few | TGTGCCAGCAGTGAGCCCGGGGGCGGACACAGATACGCGTATTTT | CASSEPGGGHRYAYF
TRBJ2-7 | - | TRBV5-1 | - | TGCGCCAGCAGCGGAGTTCCGGTACAGAGCTACGAGCAGTACTTC | CASSGVPVQSYEQYF
TRBJ2-6 | - | TRBV10-3 | few | TGTGCCATCAGTGAGGCGAGGAGCTCTGGGGCCAACGTCCTGACTTTC | CAISEARSSGANVLTF
TRBJ2-1 | TRBD2 | TRBV20-1 | - | TGCAGTGCTAGAGGGGGGGGGAGGGCCCCCTACAATGAGCAGTTCTTC | CSARGGGRAPYNEQFF
TRBJ1-5 | - | TRBV20-1 | - | TGCAGTGCGCCCAGCCCGGGTCAGGGGTTCGACAGCCCCCAGCATTTT | CSAPSPGQGFDSPQHF
TRBJ2-3 | - | TRBV6-6 | few | TGTGCCAGCAGAAAGGGGCTAGTGGTTGTAGATACGCAGTATTTT | CASRKGLVVVDTQYF
TRBJ2-3 | - | TRBV20-1 | few | TGCAGTGCTAGTGGGAAGTCAAGCACAGATACGCAGTATTTT | CSASGKSSTDTQYF
TRBJ2-3 | - | TRBV20-1 | - | TGCAGTGCTAGAGATTCGAGACTGCGTGGAGACGCGTATTTT | CSARDSRLRGDAYF
TRBJ1-2 | - | TRBV9 | - | TGTGCCAGCAGGCACAGGGAAGACTATGGCTACACCTTC | CASRHREDYGYTF
TRBJ1-2 | - | TRBV7-2 | - | TGTGCCAGCAGCACCCAGGGACGCGGCTACACCTTC | CASSTQGRGYTF
TRBJ2-5 | - | TRBV10-2 | - | TGCGCCAGCCGGGATCAGGGACGGGAGACCCAGTACTTC | CASRDQGRETQYF